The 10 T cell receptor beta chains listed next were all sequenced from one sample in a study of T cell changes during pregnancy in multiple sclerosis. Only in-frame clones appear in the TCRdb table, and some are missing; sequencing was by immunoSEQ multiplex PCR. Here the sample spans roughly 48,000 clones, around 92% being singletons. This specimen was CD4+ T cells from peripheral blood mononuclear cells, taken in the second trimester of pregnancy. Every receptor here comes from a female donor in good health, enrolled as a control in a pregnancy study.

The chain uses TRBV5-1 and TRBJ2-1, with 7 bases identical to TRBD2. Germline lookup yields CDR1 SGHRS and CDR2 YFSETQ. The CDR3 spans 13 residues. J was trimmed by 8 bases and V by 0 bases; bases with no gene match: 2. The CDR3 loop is CASSLGLADEQFF. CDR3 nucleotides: TGCGCCAGCAGCTTGGGACTAGCCGATGAGCAGTTCTTC.

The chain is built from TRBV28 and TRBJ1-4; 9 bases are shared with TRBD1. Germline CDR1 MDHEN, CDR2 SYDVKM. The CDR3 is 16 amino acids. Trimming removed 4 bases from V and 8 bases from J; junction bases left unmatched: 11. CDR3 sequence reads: CASSYPRTGDREKLFF. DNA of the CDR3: TGTGCCAGCAGTTACCCCAGGACAGGGGATCGAGAAAAACTGTTTTTT.

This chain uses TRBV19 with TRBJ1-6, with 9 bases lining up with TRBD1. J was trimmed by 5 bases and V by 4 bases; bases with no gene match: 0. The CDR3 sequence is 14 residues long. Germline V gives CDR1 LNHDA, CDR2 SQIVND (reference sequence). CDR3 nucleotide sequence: TGTGCCAGTAGTAGGGACAGGGATAATTCACCCCTCCACTTT. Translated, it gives CASSRDRDNSPLHF.

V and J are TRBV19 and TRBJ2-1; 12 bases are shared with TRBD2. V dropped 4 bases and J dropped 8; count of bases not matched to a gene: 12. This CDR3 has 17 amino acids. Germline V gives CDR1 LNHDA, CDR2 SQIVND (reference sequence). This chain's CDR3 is CASSRKRLAGVTDEQFF. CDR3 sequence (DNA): TGTGCCAGTAGTAGAAAACGACTAGCGGGAGTCACAGATGAGCAGTTCTTC.

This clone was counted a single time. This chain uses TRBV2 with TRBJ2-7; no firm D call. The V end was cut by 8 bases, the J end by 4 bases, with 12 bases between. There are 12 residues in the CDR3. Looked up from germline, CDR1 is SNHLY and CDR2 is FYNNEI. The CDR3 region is CASSVTRYEQYF. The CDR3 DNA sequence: TGTGCCAGCTCCGTAACGAGGTACGAGCAGTACTTC. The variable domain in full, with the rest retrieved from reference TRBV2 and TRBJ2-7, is EPEVTQTPSHQVTQMGQEVILRCVPISNHLYFYWYRQILGQKVEFLVSFYNNEISEKSEIFDDQFSVERPDGSNFTLKIRSTKLEDSAMYFCASSVTRYEQYFGPGTRLTVT.

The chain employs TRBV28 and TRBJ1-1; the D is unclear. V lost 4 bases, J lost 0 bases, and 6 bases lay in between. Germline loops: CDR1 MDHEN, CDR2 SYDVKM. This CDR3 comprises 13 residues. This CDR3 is CASSSGLNTEAFF. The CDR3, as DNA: TGTGCCAGCAGTTCCGGGTTGAACACTGAAGCTTTCTTT.

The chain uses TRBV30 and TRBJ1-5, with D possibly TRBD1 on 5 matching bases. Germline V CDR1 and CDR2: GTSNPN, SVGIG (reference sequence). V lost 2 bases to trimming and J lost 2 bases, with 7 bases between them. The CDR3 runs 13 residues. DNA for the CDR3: TGTGCCTGGAGTAGACAGCGCAATCAGCCCCAGCATTTT. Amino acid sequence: CAWSRQRNQPQHF.

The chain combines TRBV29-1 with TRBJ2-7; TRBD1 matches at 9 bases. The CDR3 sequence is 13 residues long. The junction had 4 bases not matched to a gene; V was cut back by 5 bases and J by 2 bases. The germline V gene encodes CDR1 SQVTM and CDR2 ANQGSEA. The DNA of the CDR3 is TGCAGCGTTATGGGACAGGGCACCTACGAGCAGTACTTC. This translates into CSVMGQGTYEQYF.

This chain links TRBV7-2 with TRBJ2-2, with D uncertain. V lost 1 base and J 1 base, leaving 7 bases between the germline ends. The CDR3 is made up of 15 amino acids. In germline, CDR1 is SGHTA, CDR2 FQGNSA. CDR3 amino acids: CASSLDAGNTGELFF. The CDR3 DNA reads TGTGCCAGCAGCTTAGATGCAGGGAACACCGGGGAGCTGTTTTTT.

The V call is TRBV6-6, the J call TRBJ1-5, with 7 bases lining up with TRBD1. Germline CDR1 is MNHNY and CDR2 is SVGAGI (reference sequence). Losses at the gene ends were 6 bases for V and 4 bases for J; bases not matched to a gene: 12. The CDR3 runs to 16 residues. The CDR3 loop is CASSRNRDSVNQPQHF. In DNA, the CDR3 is TGTGCCAGCAGCCGCAACCGGGACAGTGTTAATCAGCCCCAGCATTTT.